Shown below are 25 T cell receptor beta chains from a single sample sequenced in a study of blood T cell repertoires in COVID-19. The table came from immunoSEQ multiplex PCR; TCRdb's copy has only in-frame clones and leaves some out. Of 100,000 to 150,000 clones in the sample, 85% are singletons; the top ten hold 27%. The sample consisted of peripheral blood. The receptors shown here come from a woman over 75 with acute or convalescent COVID-19.

The chain recombines TRBV19 with TRBJ1-5; no clear D. V was trimmed by 6 bases and J by 3 bases, leaving 12 bases between them. The CDR3 loop spans 14 amino acids. Germline V gives CDR1 LNHDA, CDR2 SQIVND (reference sequence). The CDR3 is CASSRRGFNQPQHF. The CDR3 DNA reads TGTGCCAGTAGCAGACGGGGTTTCAATCAGCCCCAGCATTTT.

The chain joins TRBV5-8 to TRBJ1-1; D ambiguous. CDR1 is SGHTS, CDR2 YDEGEE, per germline. This CDR3 has 14 residues. Trimming pared 0 bases from V and 0 bases from J, leaving 6 bases between. CDR3 in DNA: TGTGCCAGCAGCTTGGGAGACATGAACACTGAAGCTTTCTTT. Translation: CASSLGDMNTEAFF. The full variable domain, its missing parts supplied by reference TRBV5-8 and TRBJ1-1, is EAGVTQSPTHLIKTRGQQATLRCSPISGHTSVYWYQQALGLGLQFLLWYDEGEERNRGNFPPRFSGRQFPNYSSELNVNALELEDSALYLCASSLGDMNTEAFFGQGTRLTVV.

The rearrangement joins TRBV6-5 to TRBJ1-5; D is unclear. Germline CDR1 is MNHEY and CDR2 is SVGAGI. This CDR3 has 15 residues. The germline V and J ends were trimmed by 2 bases and 1 base, with 9 bases remaining between them. The DNA for the CDR3 is TGTGCCAGCAGTTACGGGTCAGGCAGCAATCAGCCCCAGCATTTT. This gives the protein CASSYGSGSNQPQHF.

This chain links TRBV5-1 with TRBJ1-6; the match to TRBD1 covers 7 bases. From germline, CDR1 is SGHRS and CDR2 YFSETQ. The CDR3 extends over 15 amino acids. With 0 bases clipped from V and 7 bases from J, the junction kept 4 bases outside the gene matches. The CDR3 here is CASSLGGQRNSPLHF. The CDR3 region has the DNA TGCGCCAGCAGCTTGGGGGGACAGAGGAATTCACCCCTCCACTTT.

The chain links TRBV3-1 (or the pseudogene TRBV3-2) to TRBJ1-5, with TRBD1 matching over 9 bases. J lost 3 bases, V lost 4 bases, and 4 bases had no gene match. In germline, CDR1 is LGHDT, CDR2 YNNKEL (reference sequence). CDR3 length: 15 amino acids. In nucleotides, the CDR3 is TGTGCCAGCAGCCTCGGACAGGGGATCAATCAGCCCCAGCATTTT. It yields the protein CASSLGQGINQPQHF.

V usage is TRBV20-1 and J usage is TRBJ1-1; D gene unclear. The CDR3 sequence is 11 residues long. CDR1 is DFQATT, CDR2 SNEGSKA, per germline (reference sequence). Trimming removed 5 bases at V and 0 bases at J, with 4 bases between. The chain's CDR3 is CSAGMNTEAFF. The CDR3 DNA reads as TGCAGTGCTGGCATGAACACTGAAGCTTTCTTT.

The chain couples TRBV10-2 to TRBJ1-1; D perhaps matches TRBD1 (5 bases). V lost 2 bases to trimming and J lost 8 bases, with 30 bases between them. The CDR3 has 19 amino acids. Germline V gene lookup returns CDR1 WSHSY and CDR2 SAAADI. The CDR3 nucleotides read TGCGCCAGCAGTGAGCGGATTTTCAGGACATCAGTCCCAAGTCCCGAAGCTTTCTTT. Protein product: CASSERIFRTSVPSPEAFF.

The chain is built from TRBV5-1 and TRBJ1-2; D is perhaps TRBD1 (6 bases). Trimming shortened V by 3 bases and J by 1 base, and 13 bases separated the two germline ends. This CDR3 has 15 residues. The V gene's germline CDR1 is SGHRS and CDR2 YFSETQ. The CDR3 loop reads CASSSQDSGNYGYTF. The CDR3 DNA reads as TGCGCCAGCAGCTCCCAGGACAGCGGTAACTATGGCTACACCTTC. Using reference TRBV5-1 and TRBJ1-2 for the parts outside the CDR3, the full variable domain is KAGVTQTPRYLIKTRGQQVTLSCSPISGHRSVSWYQQTPGQGLQFLFEYFSETQRNKGNFPGRFSGRQFSNSRSEMNVSTLELGDSALYLCASSSQDSGNYGYTFGSGTRLTVV.

The chain recombines TRBV11-2 with TRBJ1-5; D gene uncertain. From germline, CDR1 is SGHAT and CDR2 FQNNGV. There are 14 residues in the CDR3. Trimming removed 2 bases from V and 0 bases from J, with 5 bases in between. CDR3 DNA sequence: TGTGCCAGCAGCTTACCAGGTAGCAATCAGCCCCAGCATTTT. Amino acids: CASSLPGSNQPQHF.

This chain connects TRBV20-1 to TRBJ1-2; D uncertain. CDR1 is DFQATT and CDR2 is SNEGSKA in the germline V gene (reference sequence). CDR3 size: 11 residues. V lost 8 bases, J lost 3 bases, and 10 bases lay in between. This CDR3 reads CSPHTDYGYTF. The CDR3 nucleotides read TGCAGTCCTCACACCGACTATGGCTACACCTTC.

This chain joins TRBV7-2 and TRBJ2-6; the D gene is possibly TRBD2 (7 bases). V was shortened by 0 bases and J by 2 bases, with 8 bases between the two germline ends. This CDR3 is 16 amino acids long. CDR1 and CDR2 from the germline V gene are SGHTA and FQGNSA. DNA of the CDR3: TGTGCCAGCAGCTTAGCGGGGGGGCCTGGGGCCAACGTCCTGACTTTC. Its protein is CASSLAGGPGANVLTF. The full variable domain, completed using reference TRBV7-2 and TRBJ2-6, is GAGVSQSPSNKVTEKGKDVELRCDPISGHTALYWYRQSLGQGLEFLIYFQGNSAPDKSGLPSDRFSAERTGGSVSTLTIQRTQQEDSAVYLCASSLAGGPGANVLTFGAGSRLTVL.

The V gene is TRBV3-1 (or the pseudogene TRBV3-2), the J gene TRBJ1-2, with a weak D call TRBD1 (5 bases). The germline V and J ends were trimmed by 2 bases and 4 bases, with 11 bases remaining between them. CDR1 LGHDT and CDR2 YNNKEL come from the germline V gene (reference sequence). The CDR3 runs to 14 residues. CDR3 DNA sequence: TGTGCCAGCAGCCAAAATGGCAGGGTCTATGGCTACACCTTC. It encodes CASSQNGRVYGYTF.

The chain uses TRBV6-4 and TRBJ1-2, with TRBD1 matching 7 bases. Germline V gives CDR1 MRHNA, CDR2 SNTAGT. This CDR3 is 15 amino acids long. J gave up 2 bases and V 2 bases, and 5 bases lay outside the gene matches. This CDR3 is CASSDPTTGNYGYTF. The CDR3 coding sequence is TGTGCCAGCAGTGACCCGACGACAGGGAACTATGGCTACACCTTC.

The chain carries TRBV13 and TRBJ1-6, with TRBD1 as a possible D gene (5 bases). The CDR3 contains 14 residues. Germline V gene data show CDR1 as PRHDT and CDR2 as FYEKMQ (reference sequence). V gave up 6 bases and J gave up 6 bases, with 12 bases separating them. CDR3 sequence: CASRLTGGNSPLHF. CDR3 nucleotide sequence: TGTGCCAGCAGATTAACAGGTGGTAATTCACCCCTCCACTTT. Full variable domain (remainder filled in from reference TRBV13 and TRBJ1-6): AAGVIQSPRHLIKEKRETATLKCYPIPRHDTVYWYQQGPGQDPQFLISFYEKMQSDKGSIPDRFSAQQFSDYHSELNMSSLELGDSALYFCASRLTGGNSPLHFGNGTRLTVT.

V and J are TRBV7-3 and TRBJ2-3, with TRBD2 identical over 9 bases. This CDR3 is built from 16 residues. CDR1 SGHTA and CDR2 FQGTGA come from the germline V gene. J was trimmed by 6 bases and V by 4 bases; bases with no gene match: 11. The CDR3 DNA is TGTGCCAGCAGCTCTTATGTAGCGGGGGCGGCGGATACGCAGTATTTT. Protein sequence: CASSSYVAGAADTQYF. Full variable domain (outside the CDR3, taken from reference TRBV7-3 and TRBJ2-3): GAGVSQTPSNKVTEKGKYVELRCDPISGHTALYWYRQSLGQGPEFLIYFQGTGAADDSGLPNDRFFAVRPEGSVSTLKIQRTERGDSAVYLCASSSYVAGAADTQYFGPGTRLTVL.

The chain employs TRBV7-9 and TRBJ1-4; 8 bases are a match to TRBD1. Losses at the gene ends were 11 bases for V and 3 bases for J; bases not matched to a gene: 5. This CDR3 contains 13 residues. Germline loops: CDR1 SEHNR, CDR2 FQNEAQ (reference sequence). The CDR3 DNA reads TGTGCCGGCCAACAGGGGGCTAATGAAAAACTGTTTTTT. This encodes CAGQQGANEKLFF.

A few counts support this clone. This chain links TRBV7-3 with TRBJ2-1, with D perhaps TRBD2 (7 bases). Germline V CDR1 and CDR2: SGHTA, FQGTGA. Between the trimmed V and J ends, which lost 5 bases and 5 bases, there was a span of 16 bases. The CDR3 loop spans 15 amino acids. The CDR3 sequence: CASSLAGGLDNEQFF. In DNA, the CDR3 is TGTGCCAGCAGCCTAGCCGGGGGGCTAGACAATGAGCAGTTCTTC.

This CDR3 reads CASTLRGPGNTIYF. For the CDR3, the DNA is TGTGCCAGCACCCTGCGGGGACCTGGAAACACCATATATTTT. This chain joins TRBV5-6 and TRBJ1-3, with D perhaps TRBD1 (5 bases). The CDR3 extends over 14 amino acids. Germline V gene data show CDR1 as SGHDT and CDR2 as YYEEEE. Trimming cost V 6 bases and J 2 bases, with 12 bases left between them.

This chain joins TRBV6-5 and TRBJ1-5, with D perhaps TRBD1 (6 bases). The germline V gene encodes CDR1 MNHEY and CDR2 SVGAGI. V was pared by 6 bases and J by 7 bases, with 16 bases between. The CDR3 consists of 14 residues. CDR3 region: CASSSPGDRQPQHF. DNA of the CDR3: TGTGCCAGCAGCTCACCAGGGGATCGCCAGCCCCAGCATTTT.

This sequence joins TRBV10-3 and TRBJ2-1; 8 bases agree with TRBD2. Germline CDR1 is ENHRY and CDR2 is SYGVKD. Losses at the gene ends were 0 bases for V and 6 bases for J; bases not matched to a gene: 1. The CDR3 is 14 residues long. CDR3 DNA sequence: TGTGCCATCAGTGAGTCTAGCGGGGTCAATGAGCAGTTCTTC. Its protein product is CAISESSGVNEQFF.

This clone showed up just a few times. The V and J genes are TRBV14 and TRBJ1-1, with D perhaps matching TRBD1 (6 bases). V was trimmed by 1 base and J by 4 bases, leaving 16 bases between them. The CDR3 has 16 residues. The V gene's germline CDR1 is SGHDN and CDR2 FVKESK. This chain's CDR3 is CASSQVGRGKGTEAFF. CDR3 coding DNA: TGTGCCAGCAGCCAAGTCGGCAGGGGAAAGGGCACTGAAGCTTTCTTT.

The chain recombines TRBV20-1 with TRBJ1-2, with a weak D call TRBD1 (6 bases). Between the trimmed V and J ends, which lost 3 bases and 4 bases, there was a span of 18 bases. This CDR3 spans 15 amino acids. Germline lookup yields CDR1 DFQATT and CDR2 SNEGSKA (reference sequence). As DNA, the CDR3 is TGCAGTGCTAGTAGTTCGGGACAAGGACCCTATGGCTACACCTTC. Protein product: CSASSSGQGPYGYTF.

This chain links TRBV6-5 with TRBJ1-5; no clear D. Germline V gene sequence: CDR1 MNHEY, CDR2 SVGAGI. V was cut by 6 bases and J by 3 bases, with 9 bases left in between. This CDR3 comprises 13 residues. The DNA for the CDR3 is TGTGCCAGCAGGCTCGGAGCCAATCAGCCCCAGCATTTT. Translated, it gives CASRLGANQPQHF.

CDR3 residues: CASNPIAQNYGYTF. CDR3 coding DNA: TGTGCCAGCAACCCTATCGCACAGAACTATGGCTACACCTTC. The J gene is TRBJ1-2, the V gene TRBV2; no reliable D call. V lost 7 bases, J lost 2 bases, and 14 bases lay in between. Germline V gene lookup returns CDR1 SNHLY and CDR2 FYNNEI. This CDR3 has 14 residues.

The chain couples TRBV20-1 to TRBJ1-2; D might be TRBD1 (5 bases). Germline V gene lookup returns CDR1 DFQATT and CDR2 SNEGSKA (reference sequence). The CDR3 totals 11 residues. The V gene lost 3 bases and the J gene lost 8 bases, with 10 bases spanning the gap. The CDR3: CSASRGRGYTF. The CDR3 bases are TGCAGTGCTAGTCGGGGGAGAGGCTACACCTTC.